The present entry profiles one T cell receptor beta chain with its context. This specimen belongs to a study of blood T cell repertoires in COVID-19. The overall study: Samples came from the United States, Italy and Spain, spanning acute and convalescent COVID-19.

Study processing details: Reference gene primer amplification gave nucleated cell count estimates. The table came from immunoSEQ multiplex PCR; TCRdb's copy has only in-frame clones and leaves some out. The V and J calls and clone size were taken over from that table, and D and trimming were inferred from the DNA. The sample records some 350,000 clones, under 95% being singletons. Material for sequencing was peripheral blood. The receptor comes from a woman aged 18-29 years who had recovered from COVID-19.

The CDR3: CASSVDRGGFRAFF. DNA for the CDR3: TGTGCCAGCAGCGTGGACAGGGGTGGTTTTAGGGCTTTCTTT. The rearrangement links TRBV7-2 to TRBJ1-1; 9 bases align to TRBD1. Germline V gene lookup returns CDR1 SGHTA and CDR2 FQGNSA. J lost 11 bases, V lost 5 bases, and 12 bases had no gene match. This CDR3 contains 14 residues.